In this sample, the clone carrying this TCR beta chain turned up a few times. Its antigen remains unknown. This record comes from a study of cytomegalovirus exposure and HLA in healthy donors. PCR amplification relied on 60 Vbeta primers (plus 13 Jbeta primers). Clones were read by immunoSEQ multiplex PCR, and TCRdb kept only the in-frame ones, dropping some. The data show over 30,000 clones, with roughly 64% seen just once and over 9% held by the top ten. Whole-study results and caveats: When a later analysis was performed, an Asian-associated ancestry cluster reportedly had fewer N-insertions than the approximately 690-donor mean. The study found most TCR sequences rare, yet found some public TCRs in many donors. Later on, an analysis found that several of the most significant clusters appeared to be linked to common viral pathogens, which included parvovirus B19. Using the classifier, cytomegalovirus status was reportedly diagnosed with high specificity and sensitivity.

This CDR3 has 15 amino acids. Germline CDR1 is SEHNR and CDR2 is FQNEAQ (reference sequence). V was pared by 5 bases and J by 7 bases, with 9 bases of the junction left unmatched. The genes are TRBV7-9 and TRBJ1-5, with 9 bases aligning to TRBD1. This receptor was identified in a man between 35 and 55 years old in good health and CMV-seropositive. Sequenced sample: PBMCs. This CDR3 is CASSVTGGADQPQHF. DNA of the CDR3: TGTGCCAGCAGCGTAACAGGGGGCGCTGACCAGCCCCAGCATTTT.